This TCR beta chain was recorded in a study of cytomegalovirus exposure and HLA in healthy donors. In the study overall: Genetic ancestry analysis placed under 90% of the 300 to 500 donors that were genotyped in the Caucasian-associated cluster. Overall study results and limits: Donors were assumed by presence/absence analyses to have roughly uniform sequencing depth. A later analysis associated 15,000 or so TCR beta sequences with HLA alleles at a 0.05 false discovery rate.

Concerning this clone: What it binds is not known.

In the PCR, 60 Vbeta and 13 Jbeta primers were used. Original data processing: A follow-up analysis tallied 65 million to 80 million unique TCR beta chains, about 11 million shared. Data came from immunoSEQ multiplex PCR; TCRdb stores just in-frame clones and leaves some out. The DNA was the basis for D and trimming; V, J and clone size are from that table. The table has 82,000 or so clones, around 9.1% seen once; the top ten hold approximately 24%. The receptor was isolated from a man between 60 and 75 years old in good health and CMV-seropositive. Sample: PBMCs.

CDR3 sequence: CAISGGRDRTDTQYF. CDR3 in DNA: TGTGCCATCAGTGGAGGGCGGGATCGCACAGATACGCAGTATTTT. The V and J genes are TRBV10-3 and TRBJ2-3; possibly TRBD2 for D (6 bases). This CDR3 contains 15 residues. Germline V gene sequence: CDR1 ENHRY, CDR2 SYGVKD. V lost 4 bases to trimming and J lost 1 base, with 12 bases between them.